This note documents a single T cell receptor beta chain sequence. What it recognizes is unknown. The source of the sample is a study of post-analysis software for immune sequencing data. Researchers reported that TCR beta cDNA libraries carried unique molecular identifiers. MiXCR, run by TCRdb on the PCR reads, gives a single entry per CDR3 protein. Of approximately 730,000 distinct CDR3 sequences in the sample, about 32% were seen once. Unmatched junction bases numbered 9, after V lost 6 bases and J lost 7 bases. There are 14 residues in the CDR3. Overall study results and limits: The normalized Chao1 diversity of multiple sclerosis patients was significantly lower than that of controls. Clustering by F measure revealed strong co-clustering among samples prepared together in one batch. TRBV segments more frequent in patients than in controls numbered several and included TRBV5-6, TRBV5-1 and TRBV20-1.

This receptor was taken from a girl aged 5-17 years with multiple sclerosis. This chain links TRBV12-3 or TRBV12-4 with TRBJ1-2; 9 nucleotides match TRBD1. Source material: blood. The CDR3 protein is CASSYKQGAGGYTF. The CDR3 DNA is TGTGCCAGCAGCTATAAACAGGGGGCGGGTGGCTACACCTTC.